This T cell receptor beta chain is from a study of sequential checkpoint blockade in melanoma. Looking at the study overall: First-line arms were nivolumab then ipilimumab, or the reverse, randomized 1:1.

This clone was recorded a few times. Treatment defined: randomized to nivolumab then ipilimumab (arm A) or the reverse (arm B). DNA-damaging chemotherapy had not been given to any patient beforehand. Live CD3+CD8+ CD19− CD56− cells were sorted from PBMCs. Germline V gene data show CDR1 as PRHDT and CDR2 as FYEKMQ (reference sequence). CDR3 size: 12 residues. Trimming removed 0 bases from V and 6 bases from J, with 6 bases in between. Clones were read by immunoSEQ multiplex PCR, and TCRdb kept only the in-frame ones, dropping some. The sample lists under 25,000 clones, about 80% seen once, with approximately 40% in the top ten.

The clonotype was recovered from a human donor with melanoma. The chain recombines TRBV13 with TRBJ2-7; unclear D gene. Sample: CD8+ T cells sorted from blood (inferred from file names), taken from a patient given nivolumab and ipilimumab in sequence. As DNA, the CDR3 is TGTGCCAGCAGCTTAGGCCTGTCCGAGCAGTACTTC. Amino acid sequence: CASSLGLSEQYF.